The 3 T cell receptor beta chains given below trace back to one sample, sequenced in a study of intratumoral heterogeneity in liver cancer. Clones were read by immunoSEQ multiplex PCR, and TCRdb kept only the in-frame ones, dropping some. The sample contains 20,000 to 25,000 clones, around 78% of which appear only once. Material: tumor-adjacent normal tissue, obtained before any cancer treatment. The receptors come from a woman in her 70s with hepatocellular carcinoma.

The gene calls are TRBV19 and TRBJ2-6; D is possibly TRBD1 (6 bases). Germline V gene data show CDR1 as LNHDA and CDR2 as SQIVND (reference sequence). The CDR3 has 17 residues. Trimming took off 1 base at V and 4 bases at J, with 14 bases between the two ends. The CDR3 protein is CASSIGSGQTGANVLTF. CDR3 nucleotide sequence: TGTGCCAGTAGTATAGGAAGTGGACAGACCGGGGCCAACGTCCTGACTTTC.

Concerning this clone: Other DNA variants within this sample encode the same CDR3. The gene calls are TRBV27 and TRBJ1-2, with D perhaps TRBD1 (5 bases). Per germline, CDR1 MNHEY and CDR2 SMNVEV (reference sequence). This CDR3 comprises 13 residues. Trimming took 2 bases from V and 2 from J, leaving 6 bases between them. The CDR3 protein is CASSLEGNYGYTF. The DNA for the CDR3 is TGTGCCAGCAGTTTAGAGGGGAACTATGGCTACACCTTC.

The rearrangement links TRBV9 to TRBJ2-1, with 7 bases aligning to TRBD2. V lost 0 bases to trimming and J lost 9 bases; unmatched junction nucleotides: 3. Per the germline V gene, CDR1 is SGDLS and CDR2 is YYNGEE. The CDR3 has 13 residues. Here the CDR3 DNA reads TGTGCCAGCAGCGTAGGCGGGGGTCCTGAGCAGTTCTTC. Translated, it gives CASSVGGGPEQFF.